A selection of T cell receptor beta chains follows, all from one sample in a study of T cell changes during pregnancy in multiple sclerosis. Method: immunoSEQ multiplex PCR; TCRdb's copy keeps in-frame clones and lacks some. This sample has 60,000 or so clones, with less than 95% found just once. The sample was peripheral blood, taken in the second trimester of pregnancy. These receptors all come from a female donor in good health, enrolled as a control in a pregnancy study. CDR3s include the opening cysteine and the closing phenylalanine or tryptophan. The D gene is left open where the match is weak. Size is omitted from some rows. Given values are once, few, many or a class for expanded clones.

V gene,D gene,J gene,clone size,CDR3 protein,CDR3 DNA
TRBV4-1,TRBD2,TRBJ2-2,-,CASSQGPFAGGHTGELFF,TGCGCCAGCAGCCAAGGCCCCTTTGCGGGAGGGCACACCGGGGAGCTGTTTTTT
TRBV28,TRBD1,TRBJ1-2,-,CGTTGTPNYGYTF,TGTGGCACGACAGGGACGCCTAACTATGGCTACACCTTC
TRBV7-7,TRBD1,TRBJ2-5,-,CASSRDRGKETQYF,TGTGCTAGCAGCCGGGACAGGGGGAAAGAGACCCAGTACTTC
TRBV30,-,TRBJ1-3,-,CAWSPPAGVILSGNTIYF,TGTGCCTGGAGTCCACCGGCAGGGGTTATACTCTCTGGAAACACCATATATTTT
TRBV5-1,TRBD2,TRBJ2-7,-,CASSLALAGGNEQYF,TGCGCCAGCAGCTTGGCACTAGCGGGAGGCAACGAGCAGTACTTC
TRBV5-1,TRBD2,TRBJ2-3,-,CASSFRDYSTDTQYF,TGCGCCAGCAGCTTCCGGGACTATAGCACAGATACGCAGTATTTT
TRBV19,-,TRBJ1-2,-,CASRRRTNYGYTF,TGTGCCAGTAGACGGAGGACTAACTATGGCTACACCTTC
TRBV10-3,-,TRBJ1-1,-,CAIVATANTEAFF,TGTGCCATCGTTGCGACAGCAAACACTGAAGCTTTCTTT
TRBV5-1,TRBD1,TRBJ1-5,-,CASSYTGGGNQPQHF,TGCGCCAGCAGCTATACAGGGGGCGGCAATCAGCCCCAGCATTTT
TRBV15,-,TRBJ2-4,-,CATSRDRGAKNIQYF,TGTGCCACCAGCAGAGATAGGGGGGCCAAAAACATTCAGTACTTC
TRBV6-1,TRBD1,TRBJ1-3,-,CASSDGTVGNTIYF,TGTGCCAGCAGTGATGGGACAGTTGGAAACACCATATATTTT
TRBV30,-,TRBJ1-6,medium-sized,CAVMKSSYNSPLHF,TGTGCCGTAATGAAGAGTTCCTATAATTCACCCCTCCACTTT
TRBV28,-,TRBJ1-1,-,CASSERTAGEGTFF,TGTGCCAGCAGCGAACGAACAGCGGGGGAGGGAACTTTCTTT
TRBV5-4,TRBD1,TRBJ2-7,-,CASSPWTGRDEQYF,TGTGCCAGCAGCCCTTGGACAGGCCGGGACGAGCAGTACTTC
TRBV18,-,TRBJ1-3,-,CASSPDGGNTIYF,TGTGCCAGCTCACCAGACGGGGGAAACACCATATATTTT
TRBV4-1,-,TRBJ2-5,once,CASSQAPTYQETQYF,TGCGCCAGCAGCCAAGCCCCCACTTACCAAGAGACCCAGTACTTC
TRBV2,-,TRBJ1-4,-,CASSELAATNEKLFF,TGTGCCAGCAGTGAGCTGGCAGCAACTAATGAAAAACTGTTTTTT
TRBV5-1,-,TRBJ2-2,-,CASMLTGAGELFF,TGCGCCAGCATGCTTACCGGGGCCGGGGAGCTGTTTTTT
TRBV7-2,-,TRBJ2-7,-,CASSGASSYEQYF,TGTGCCAGCAGCGGGGCCAGCTCCTACGAGCAGTACTTC
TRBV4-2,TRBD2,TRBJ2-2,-,CASSETSGGPLAGELFF,TGTGCCAGCAGCGAGACTAGCGGGGGCCCCCTAGCCGGGGAGCTGTTTTTT
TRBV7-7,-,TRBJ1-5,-,CASSLLDLKGQPQHF,TGTGCTAGCAGTCTCCTCGACCTAAAGGGGCAGCCCCAGCATTTT
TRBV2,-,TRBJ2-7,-,CASSVGRREQYF,TGTGCCAGCAGTGTAGGAAGGAGGGAGCAGTACTTC
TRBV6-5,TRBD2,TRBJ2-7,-,CASRTGGGSSYEQYF,TGTGCCAGCAGAACGGGGGGGGGAAGCTCCTACGAGCAGTACTTC
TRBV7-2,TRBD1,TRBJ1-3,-,CASSPLASPDRDGNTIYF,TGTGCCAGCAGCCCCCTGGCATCGCCGGACAGGGACGGAAACACCATATATTTT
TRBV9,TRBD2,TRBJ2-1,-,CASSKSSGGARNEQFF,TGTGCCAGCAGCAAGAGTAGCGGGGGGGCTAGAAATGAGCAGTTCTTC
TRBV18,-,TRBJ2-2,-,CASSRSGDSGELFF,TGTGCCAGCTCACGGTCCGGGGATTCCGGGGAGCTGTTTTTT
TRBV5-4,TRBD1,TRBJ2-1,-,CASSLEGQGANEQFF,TGTGCCAGCAGCTTGGAGGGACAGGGGGCGAATGAGCAGTTCTTC
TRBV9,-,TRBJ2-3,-,CASSVAGSDTQYF,TGTGCCAGCAGCGTCGCCGGGTCAGATACGCAGTATTTT
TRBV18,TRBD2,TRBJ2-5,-,CASSPFSGGAQETQYF,TGTGCCAGCTCACCTTTTAGCGGGGGGGCCCAAGAGACCCAGTACTTC
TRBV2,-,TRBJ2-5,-,CASLETGETQYF,TGTGCCAGCCTTGAAACAGGAGAGACCCAGTACTTC
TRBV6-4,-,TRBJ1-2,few,CASSDFAGRGGDGYTF,TGTGCCAGCAGTGACTTCGCGGGGCGCGGGGGAGATGGCTACACCTTC
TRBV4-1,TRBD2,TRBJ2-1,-,CASSHLTSGRANWEQFF,TGCGCCAGCAGCCACCTCACTAGCGGGAGGGCCAATTGGGAGCAGTTCTTC
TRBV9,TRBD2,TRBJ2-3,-,CASSVAAGGNGDTQYF,TGTGCCAGCAGCGTAGCAGCGGGGGGAAACGGGGATACGCAGTATTTT
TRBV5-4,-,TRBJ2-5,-,CASSFQGRETQYF,TGTGCCAGCAGCTTCCAGGGGCGGGAGACCCAGTACTTC
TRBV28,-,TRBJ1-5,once,CASSFFRGQPQHF,TGTGCCAGCAGTTTTTTCCGGGGTCAGCCCCAGCATTTT
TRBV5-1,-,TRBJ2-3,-,CASAWGGRERTDTQYF,TGCGCCAGCGCCTGGGGGGGCCGCGAACGTACAGATACGCAGTATTTT
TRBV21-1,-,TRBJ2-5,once,CASSKAPHRGGEETQYF,TGTGCCAGCAGCAAAGCCCCCCACAGGGGGGGGGAAGAGACCCAGTACTTC
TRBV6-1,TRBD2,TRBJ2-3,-,CASMSGLAGTDTQYF,TGTGCCAGCATGTCGGGACTAGCGGGTACAGATACGCAGTATTTT
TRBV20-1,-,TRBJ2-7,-,CSASFVYEQYF,TGCAGTGCTAGTTTCGTATACGAGCAGTACTTC
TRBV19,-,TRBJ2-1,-,CASSLKRQRNEQFF,TGTGCCAGTAGTCTAAAGCGACAGCGCAATGAGCAGTTCTTC
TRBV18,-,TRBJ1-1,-,CASKGLNGGNTEAFF,TGTGCCAGCAAAGGCTTAAACGGGGGTAACACTGAAGCTTTCTTT
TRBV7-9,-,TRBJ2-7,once,CASSLAGLYEQYF,TGTGCCAGCAGCTTAGCGGGGCTCTACGAGCAGTACTTC
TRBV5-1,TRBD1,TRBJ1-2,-,CASSRTGGVYGYTF,TGCGCCAGCAGCCGGACAGGGGGCGTCTATGGCTACACCTTC
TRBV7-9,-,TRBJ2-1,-,CASSAEPSTYEQFF,TGTGCCAGCAGCGCAGAACCTAGTACCTATGAGCAGTTCTTC
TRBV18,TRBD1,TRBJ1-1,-,CASSPDRDGVTEAFF,TGTGCCAGCTCACCGGACAGGGACGGGGTCACTGAAGCTTTCTTT
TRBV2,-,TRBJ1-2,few,CASMGRRDYGYTF,TGTGCCAGCATGGGGAGAAGGGACTATGGCTACACCTTC
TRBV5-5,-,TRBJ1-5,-,CASSLAVSSNQPQHF,TGTGCCAGCAGCTTGGCAGTTTCTAGCAATCAGCCCCAGCATTTT
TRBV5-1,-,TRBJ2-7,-,CASSLFGNEQYF,TGCGCCAGCAGCTTGTTTGGCAACGAGCAGTACTTC
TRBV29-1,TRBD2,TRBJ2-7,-,CSVLTSGIYEQYF,TGCAGCGTTCTTACTAGCGGGATATACGAGCAGTACTTC
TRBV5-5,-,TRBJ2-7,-,CASTPTVRGEQYF,TGTGCCAGCACCCCAACGGTTCGGGGCGAGCAGTACTTC
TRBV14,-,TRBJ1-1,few,CASSRSVRGGEAFF,TGTGCCAGCAGCCGAAGCGTTCGGGGGGGTGAAGCTTTCTTT
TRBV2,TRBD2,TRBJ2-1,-,CASSRTSGDYNEQFF,TGTGCCAGCAGTCGGACTAGCGGGGACTACAATGAGCAGTTCTTC
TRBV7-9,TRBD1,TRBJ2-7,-,CASSLAGGQAYEQYF,TGTGCCAGCAGCTTAGCAGGGGGACAGGCCTACGAGCAGTACTTC
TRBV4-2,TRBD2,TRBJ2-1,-,CASSQDAGGASGRHEQFF,TGTGCCAGCAGCCAAGATGCGGGAGGGGCTAGCGGGAGGCATGAGCAGTTCTTC